The rows below give T cell receptor beta chains drawn from one sample of a study of shared T cell receptors in the human thymus. Repertoires were generated with immunoSEQ multiplex PCR, while TCRdb's copy carries only in-frame clones and drops some. This table holds some 720,000 clones, roughly 90% found once. The same data also contributed to another study, on human thymus T cells.

The sequencing input was thymocytes. Receptors originate from a boy under three years old with a congenital heart defect. Both conserved end residues are part of each CDR3.

J gene,V gene,CDR3 protein
TRBJ2-7,TRBV23-1,CASRPGQVNEQYF
TRBJ1-4,TRBV13,CASSLGLSNEKLFF
TRBJ2-1,TRBV12-5,CASGLIPRGSYNEQFF
TRBJ1-2,TRBV6-4,CASSEFARPRGGYTF
TRBJ2-3,TRBV7-9,CASSTSGSAPSTDTQYF
TRBJ2-7,TRBV5-8,CASSLKTSGRDEQYF
TRBJ2-1,TRBV7-2,CASSFGRGAYNEQFF
TRBJ1-1,TRBV7-6,CASSSRHGGGGAFF
TRBJ2-7,TRBV6-1,CASLYLPSSYEQYF
TRBJ2-7,TRBV7-8,CASSLTMTSGTLHEQYF
TRBJ1-1,TRBV6-5,CASSVASLSGTEAFF
TRBJ2-7,TRBV11-2,CASSPLSYEQYF
TRBJ1-1,TRBV6-4,CASSDSGANTEAFF
TRBJ2-1,TRBV30,CAESGSQWVRNEQFF
TRBJ1-1,TRBV19,CASSTGRIGGDTEAFF
TRBJ2-1,TRBV7-9,CASSLPSGTYNEQFF
TRBJ2-3,TRBV11-2,CASSRRRGRGTDTQYF
TRBJ1-2,TRBV7-9,CASSRMGQQNGYTF
TRBJ2-1,TRBV27,CASSLLTGRIYNEQFF
TRBJ1-1,TRBV6-5,CASSYSIAGHTEAFF
TRBJ2-5,TRBV14,CASSQGVGGQERETQYF
TRBJ2-7,TRBV27,CASSLLGSPSGRPYEQYF
TRBJ2-4,TRBV9,CASSAGQGTKNIQYF
TRBJ2-3,TRBV27,CATRTGSYLGHTDTQYF
TRBJ2-7,TRBV6-5,CASSYYRGSGEQYF